This entry concerns a single TCR beta chain. The target antigen is unknown. CDR3 size: 14 residues. CDR1 and CDR2 from the germline V gene are SEHNR and FQNEAQ (reference sequence). Trimming removed 5 bases at V and 0 bases at J, with 11 bases between. These data are taken from a study of T cells after posttransplantation cyclophosphamide. Control samples came 1 year after myeloablative marrow transplants with methotrexate plus calcineurin inhibitor. TCRdb keeps only in-frame clones here, not all; method: immunoSEQ multiplex PCR. In the table there are about 12,000 clones, 81% of which are singletons. Study-wide findings and caveats: Recipient CMV seropositivity and CMV reactivation strongly tracked TRB clonality.

This chain connects TRBV7-9 to TRBJ2-7, with D unclear. The sequencing here drew on PBMCs, taken roughly 370 days after allogeneic stem cell transplant with calcineurin inhibitor and methotrexate. The TCR was taken from a young adult male patient who received an allogeneic stem cell transplant from an unrelated donor, was CMV-positive, and had acute GVHD only. Some T cells may trace back to the graft donor. The CDR3 coding sequence is TGTGCCAGCAGCACATATTCCCCCTCCTACGAGCAGTACTTC. Translation: CASSTYSPSYEQYF. The entire variable domain, with the rest obtained from reference TRBV7-9 and TRBJ2-7, is as follows: DTGVSQNPRHKITKRGQNVTFRCDPISEHNRLYWYRQTLGQGPEFLTYFQNEAQLEKSRLLSDRFSAERPKGSFSTLEIQRTEQGDSAMYLCASSTYSPSYEQYFGPGTRLTVT.